This T cell receptor (beta chain) was captured by sequencing in a study of blood T cell repertoires in COVID-19. Background on the study: T cells, B-cell-depleted T cells, or PBMCs provided the cDNA or gDNA that served as material.

A note on this clone: Other nucleotide sequences in the sample specify the same CDR3.

Per the original data handling: Quantification of nucleated cells was approximated via reference gene primer amplification. The protocol was immunoSEQ multiplex PCR, while the TCRdb copy is restricted to in-frame clones and leaves out a portion. V and J calls and clone size are as listed in that table; D and trimming were resolved from the DNA. This table has approximately 190,000 clones, almost 85% appearing once. Germline loops: CDR1 MNHEY, CDR2 SMNVEV (reference sequence). The CDR3 is made up of 13 amino acids. V was shortened by 3 bases and J by 2 bases, with 7 bases between the two germline ends.

The sequenced sample consisted of peripheral blood. The rearrangement links TRBV27 to TRBJ1-1; D call uncertain. This receptor was obtained from a human donor with acute or convalescent COVID-19. The donor label of this sample is uncertain. The CDR3 is CASSLSRNTEAFF. The CDR3 DNA reads TGTGCCAGCAGTTTGTCTAGAAACACTGAAGCTTTCTTT.